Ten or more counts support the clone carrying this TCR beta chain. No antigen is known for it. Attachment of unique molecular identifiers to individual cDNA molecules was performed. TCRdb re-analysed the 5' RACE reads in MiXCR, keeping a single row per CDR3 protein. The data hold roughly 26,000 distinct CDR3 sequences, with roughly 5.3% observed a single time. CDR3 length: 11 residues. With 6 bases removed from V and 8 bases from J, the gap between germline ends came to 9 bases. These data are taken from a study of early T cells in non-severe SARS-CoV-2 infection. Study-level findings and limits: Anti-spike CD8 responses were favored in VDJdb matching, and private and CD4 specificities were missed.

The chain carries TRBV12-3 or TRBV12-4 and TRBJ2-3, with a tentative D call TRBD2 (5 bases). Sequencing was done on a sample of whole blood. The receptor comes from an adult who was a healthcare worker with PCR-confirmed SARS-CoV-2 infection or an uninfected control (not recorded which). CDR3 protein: CASSLEGTQYF. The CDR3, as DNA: TGTGCCAGCAGCCTAGAGGGTACGCAGTATTTT.